These 28 T cell receptor beta chains were all obtained from the same sample, sequenced in a study of blood T cell repertoires in COVID-19. Generated by immunoSEQ multiplex PCR, the TCRdb table keeps only in-frame clones and is missing some. The sample has 200,000 to 250,000 clones, around 82% seen once. Sequenced: peripheral blood. These receptors all stem from a man aged 50 or older with active or convalescent COVID-19.

The rearrangement links TRBV5-6 to TRBJ1-2, with 9 positions matching TRBD1. In germline, CDR1 is SGHDT, CDR2 YYEEEE. This CDR3 spans 15 amino acids. Germline trimming cut 4 bases from V and 8 bases from J; bases unmatched to any gene: 12. In DNA form, the CDR3 reads TGTGCCAGCAGCCCGCCAGGACAGGGGACGTGGGGCTACACCTTC. The encoded protein is CASSPPGQGTWGYTF.

The J gene is TRBJ1-2, the V gene TRBV28; 8 positions match TRBD1. J was trimmed by 8 bases and V by 10 bases; bases with no gene match: 9. There are 12 residues in the CDR3. The germline V gene has CDR1 MDHEN and CDR2 SYDVKM. Here the CDR3 DNA reads TGTGCCAACTCACAGGGGGTCGGAGGCTACACCTTC. Protein: CANSQGVGGYTF.

V is TRBV4-3 and J is TRBJ1-2; D perhaps matches TRBD1 (6 bases). CDR3 length equals 14 residues. V was trimmed by 3 bases and J by 6 bases, leaving 14 bases between them. Germline loops: CDR1 LGHNA, CDR2 YSLEER. CDR3 residues: CASSQGAAADGYTF. CDR3 sequence (DNA): TGCGCCAGCAGCCAGGGGGCCGCGGCCGATGGCTACACCTTC.

V gene TRBV4-1 combines with J gene TRBJ1-1; no clear D gene. In germline, CDR1 is MGHRA, CDR2 YSYEKL. V was cut by 2 bases and J by 4 bases, with 11 bases left in between. The CDR3 extends over 14 amino acids. Here the CDR3 DNA reads TGCGCCAGCAGCCAACAACAGTGGCTCACTGAAGCTTTCTTT. It encodes CASSQQQWLTEAFF.

The V and J genes are TRBV6-5 and TRBJ1-6; D not certain. The CDR3 is 16 amino acids. Germline V gene sequence: CDR1 MNHEY, CDR2 SVGAGI. V was cut by 2 bases and J by 4 bases, with 12 bases left in between. CDR3 sequence (DNA): TGTGCCAGCAGTTACGGACTGAGTCTTTATAATTCACCCCTCCACTTT. Translated: CASSYGLSLYNSPLHF.

V is TRBV10-3 and J is TRBJ2-3; D not resolved. CDR1 is ENHRY, CDR2 SYGVKD, per germline. The CDR3 consists of 12 residues. The V and J ends lost 3 bases and 2 bases respectively, with 3 bases between them. The CDR3 nucleotides read TGTGCCATCAGTGACAACACAGATACGCAGTATTTT. This translates into CAISDNTDTQYF.

In regard to this clone: This CDR3 is also generated by other DNA sequences in the sample. The rearrangement links TRBV6-5 to TRBJ1-2; 8 positions agree with TRBD1. Per germline, CDR1 MNHEY and CDR2 SVGAGI. Trimming cost V 6 bases and J 8 bases; bases outside gene matches: 8. The CDR3 has 13 amino acids. As DNA, the CDR3 is TGTGCCAGCAGCCGACAGGGGCTCGGGGGCTACACCTTC. Protein: CASSRQGLGGYTF.

The CDR3 DNA reads TGTGCCATCAGTGGTGGGACTAGCGCCGTCGAGCAGTACTTC. It specifies CAISGGTSAVEQYF. V and J are TRBV10-3 and TRBJ2-7; TRBD2 aligns across 10 bases. From germline, CDR1 is ENHRY and CDR2 SYGVKD. The length of the CDR3 is 14 residues. V was clipped by 4 bases and J by 6 bases; unmatched bases: 6.

The chain links TRBV7-9 to TRBJ2-2; 10 nucleotides agree with TRBD1. The CDR3 spans 17 residues. Germline CDR1 SEHNR, CDR2 FQNEAQ (reference sequence). The V and J ends lost 4 bases and 6 bases, in that order; junction bases with no gene match: 11. The CDR3 sequence: CASSSRSGQGIAGELFF. The CDR3 DNA follows: TGTGCCAGCAGCTCCCGCTCGGGACAGGGGATCGCCGGGGAGCTGTTTTTT. The full variable domain, with the rest looked up from reference TRBV7-9 and TRBJ2-2, is DTGVSQNPRHKITKRGQNVTFRCDPISEHNRLYWYRQTLGQGPEFLTYFQNEAQLEKSRLLSDRFSAERPKGSFSTLEIQRTEQGDSAMYLCASSSRSGQGIAGELFFGEGSRLTVL.

V usage is TRBV11-3 and J usage is TRBJ2-1; 11 nucleotides line up with TRBD2. V dropped 3 bases and J dropped 5; count of bases not matched to a gene: 3. In germline, CDR1 is SGHNT, CDR2 YENEEA. CDR3 length equals 15 residues. The CDR3 coding sequence is TGTGCCAGCAGCTTTACTAGCGGGAGACACAATGAGCAGTTCTTC. It specifies CASSFTSGRHNEQFF.

The chain has TRBV2 and TRBJ2-5; the D gene is possibly TRBD1 (6 bases). V lost 7 bases to trimming and J lost 2 bases, with 11 bases between them. The CDR3 runs to 13 residues. Looked up from germline, CDR1 is SNHLY and CDR2 is FYNNEI. The CDR3 region is CASNGQGQETQYF. The CDR3 DNA sequence: TGTGCCAGCAACGGGCAGGGGCAAGAGACCCAGTACTTC.

The chain uses TRBV4-3 and TRBJ1-2, with D perhaps matching TRBD1 (6 bases). Germline CDR1 reads LGHNA; CDR2 reads YSLEER. V gave up 4 bases and J gave up 6 bases, with 18 bases separating them. The CDR3 is 15 residues long. The chain's CDR3 is CASSLHPRGADGYTF. CDR3 bases: TGCGCCAGCAGCCTCCACCCTCGGGGGGCCGATGGCTACACCTTC.

The J gene is TRBJ1-5, the V gene TRBV10-3, with D perhaps matching TRBD1 (6 bases). Germline-derived CDR1 and CDR2 are ENHRY and SYGVKD. With 6 bases removed from V and 2 bases from J, the gap between germline ends came to 20 bases. The length of the CDR3 is 17 residues. CDR3 nucleotides: TGTGCCATCAGCCAACAGGGCACGGATTTGGGCAATCAGCCCCAGCATTTT. Encoded protein: CAISQQGTDLGNQPQHF.

About this clone: A read error may produce the germline difference seen at one junction end. The sample contains more than one DNA sequence encoding this CDR3. V usage is TRBV3-1 (or the pseudogene TRBV3-2) and J usage is TRBJ1-2; no clear D. This CDR3 contains 15 residues. The germline V gene encodes CDR1 LGHDT and CDR2 YNNKEL (reference sequence). This CDR3 reads CASSHQFSDNYGYTF. CDR3 bases: TGTGCCAGCAGCCACCAATTCTCAGATAACTATGGCTATACCTTC.

The genes are TRBV28 and TRBJ1-1; tentative D call: TRBD1 (6 bases). CDR1 and CDR2 (germline): MDHEN, SYDVKM. CDR3 length: 15 residues. Trimming took 5 bases from V and 4 from J, leaving 17 bases between them. DNA for the CDR3: TGTGCCAGCAGTCCCCAGGAGGGGGGGGGCACTGAAGCTTTCTTT. This encodes CASSPQEGGGTEAFF.

This chain links TRBV18 with TRBJ1-4; the match to TRBD1 covers 7 bases. The CDR3 has 18 residues. In germline, CDR1 is KGHSH, CDR2 LQKENI. J gave up 0 bases and V 1 base, and 8 bases lay outside the gene matches. The CDR3 nucleotides are TGTGCCAGCTCACCACGGGCGGCAGGGGGGACAACTAATGAAAAACTGTTTTTT. This gives the protein CASSPRAAGGTTNEKLFF.

The J gene is TRBJ2-5, the V gene TRBV20-1; no clear D. CDR3 length: 15 amino acids. Germline CDR1 DFQATT, CDR2 SNEGSKA (reference sequence). Trimming left V 6 bases short and J 2 bases short, with 19 bases between. DNA for the CDR3: TGCAGTGCGAGTCACTCTGGTTCGGTTCAAGAGACCCAGTACTTC. Protein product: CSASHSGSVQETQYF.

This chain uses TRBV3-1 (or the pseudogene TRBV3-2) with TRBJ1-3, with 9 bases matching TRBD1. J lost 4 bases, V lost 4 bases, and 2 bases had no gene match. The germline V gene has CDR1 LGHDT and CDR2 YNNKEL (reference sequence). The CDR3 extends over 14 amino acids. CDR3 bases: TGTGCCAGCAGCCGCGGGACAGGGGGAAACACCATATATTTT. As protein: CASSRGTGGNTIYF.

The chain has TRBV11-2 and TRBJ1-1, with unresolved D. The germline V gene has CDR1 SGHAT and CDR2 FQNNGV. CDR3 length: 14 amino acids. The V end was cut by 1 base, the J end by 3 bases, with 9 bases between. For the CDR3, the DNA is TGTGCCAGCAGCTTAGCCGGGAGTTACACTGAAGCTTTCTTT. Encoded protein: CASSLAGSYTEAFF.

The chain joins TRBV5-1 to TRBJ2-3; 8 bases are a match to TRBD1. V gave up 3 bases and J gave up 2 bases; unmatched junction bases: 8. CDR1 is SGHRS, CDR2 YFSETQ, per germline. This CDR3 spans 16 amino acids. CDR3: CASSSTGQGYTDTQYF. The CDR3 DNA is TGCGCCAGCAGCTCGACTGGACAGGGTTACACAGATACGCAGTATTTT.

This clone showed up just once. This chain joins TRBV19 and TRBJ1-4; D possibly corresponds to TRBD1 (6 bases). With 7 bases removed from V and 0 bases from J, the gap between germline ends came to 27 bases. The CDR3 consists of 20 residues. Germline V CDR1 and CDR2: LNHDA, SQIVND (reference sequence). The CDR3 loop is CASTNNAGGPRGATNEKLFF. As DNA, the CDR3 is TGTGCCAGTACCAACAACGCCGGGGGGCCTCGGGGCGCAACTAATGAAAAACTGTTTTTT. Variable domain in full (rest from reference TRBV19 and TRBJ1-4): DGGITQSPKYLFRKEGQNVTLSCEQNLNHDAMYWYRQDPGQGLRLIYYSQIVNDFQKGDIAEGYSVSREKKESFPLTVTSAQKNPTAFYLCASTNNAGGPRGATNEKLFFGSGTQLSVL.

This chain uses TRBV3-1 (or the pseudogene TRBV3-2) with TRBJ2-3; TRBD2 agrees at 15 bases. The CDR3 contains 18 residues. The V gene end was trimmed by 5 bases and the J gene end by 1 base; junction bases not matched to a gene: 7. Germline V gives CDR1 LGHDT, CDR2 YNNKEL (reference sequence). The CDR3 DNA follows: TGTGCCAGCAGCTTCCGACGGACTAGCGGGGGGGGCACAGATACGCAGTATTTT. Its translation is CASSFRRTSGGGTDTQYF.

J is TRBJ2-5 and V is TRBV3-1 (or the pseudogene TRBV3-2); 12 nucleotides line up with TRBD1. The J segment lost 1 base and the V segment lost 4 bases, leaving 13 bases of the junction unmatched. This CDR3 is built from 19 residues. CDR1 and CDR2 from the germline V gene are LGHDT and YNNKEL (reference sequence). CDR3 region: CASSLGTGGFKLLQETQYF. The CDR3 nucleotides are TGTGCCAGCAGCCTGGGGACAGGGGGCTTCAAGTTGCTCCAAGAGACCCAGTACTTC.

This sequence joins TRBV28 and TRBJ2-7, with D perhaps TRBD2 (6 bases). Germline values: CDR1 MDHEN, CDR2 SYDVKM. The V and J ends lost 6 bases and 7 bases respectively, with 16 bases between them. This CDR3 comprises 13 residues. The CDR3 DNA reads as TGTGCCAGCAGCCCGGGGGAGCATTTAGAGCAGTACTTC. Translation gives CASSPGEHLEQYF.

This chain links TRBV14 with TRBJ1-3; D unclear. CDR1 is SGHDN, CDR2 FVKESK, per germline. This CDR3 region has 16 residues. The ends were cut back, 5 bases at V and 4 bases at J, with 18 bases in the middle. The chain's CDR3 is CASSNHRGLAGNTIYF. The CDR3, as DNA: TGTGCCAGCAGCAACCACCGAGGGTTAGCCGGAAACACCATATATTTT.

V and J are TRBV5-1 and TRBJ2-3, with a possible D match to TRBD2 (6 bases). Germline V gene data show CDR1 as SGHRS and CDR2 as YFSETQ. V was pared by 4 bases and J by 3 bases, with 12 bases between. This CDR3 spans 14 amino acids. CDR3 region: CASSDGLPTDTQYF. In DNA, the CDR3 is TGCGCCAGCAGCGACGGACTACCAACAGATACGCAGTATTTT.

The chain is built from TRBV9 and TRBJ2-1, with 9 positions matching TRBD2. With 3 bases clipped from V and 3 bases from J, the junction kept 4 bases outside the gene matches. This CDR3 comprises 15 residues. Germline CDR1 reads SGDLS; CDR2 reads YYNGEE. For the CDR3, the DNA is TGTGCCAGCAGCGCGTCGACTAGCGGCTACAATGAGCAGTTCTTC. As protein: CASSASTSGYNEQFF.

A note on this clone: Other DNA sequences of this sample code for an identical CDR3. This rearrangement joins TRBV3-1 (or the pseudogene TRBV3-2) to TRBJ1-4, with TRBD1 matching 8 bases. CDR1 LGHDT and CDR2 YNNKEL come from the germline V gene (reference sequence). The CDR3 runs to 15 residues. J gave up 2 bases and V 4 bases, and 3 bases lay outside the gene matches. The CDR3 DNA reads as TGTGCCAGCAGCCCGCAGGGGGCCACTAATGAAAAACTGTTTTTT. This translates into CASSPQGATNEKLFF.